This record looks at one T cell receptor (beta chain) sequence and its context. The data were taken from a study of blood T cell repertoires in COVID-19. TCRdb's table, derived via immunoSEQ multiplex PCR, lists solely in-frame clones and lacks some. The sample lists around 250,000 clones, about 83% seen once, with 9% to 15% in the top ten. In germline, CDR1 is SGDLS, CDR2 YYNGEE. The ends lost 4 bases at V and 7 bases at J; junction bases unmatched: 13. This CDR3 region has 16 residues. The gene calls are TRBV9 and TRBJ2-1, with 8 positions matching TRBD2. The specimen sequenced was peripheral blood. This TCR was recovered from an elderly man with acute or convalescent COVID-19. The CDR3 DNA reads TGTGCCAGCAGCTCCACTGGTGGAGCGGGAGCTAATGAGCAGTTCTTC. This sequence encodes CASSSTGGAGANEQFF.